These 7 T cell receptor beta chains were sequenced from one sample in a study of spatial heterogeneity in lung cancer. TCRdb recomputed calls from the 5' RACE reads with MiXCR, one row per CDR3 protein. The data contain about 70,000 distinct CDR3 sequences, approximately 9% of them seen just once; the ten biggest clones take up about 2%. Documented time point: blood at routine non-recurrence follow-up after resection. The sequences come from PBMCs, collected at follow-up. All receptors come from a female donor with early-stage non-small cell lung cancer.

This clonotype was detected ten times or more. The rearrangement uses TRBV19 and TRBJ2-2; TRBD1 matches at 7 bases. CDR1 is LNHDA, CDR2 SQIVND, per germline (reference sequence). Trimming cost V 6 bases and J 6 bases; bases outside gene matches: 7. CDR3 length: 14 amino acids. As DNA, the CDR3 is TGTGCCAGTAGCCCCGGGACAGACCCCGGGGAGCTGTTTTTT. It yields the protein CASSPGTDPGELFF.

This clonotype has ten or more counts. The rearrangement links TRBV28 to TRBJ1-5; 8 positions agree with TRBD1. Looked up from germline, CDR1 is MDHEN and CDR2 is SYDVKM. The trim removed 5 bases at V and 1 base at J, leaving 7 bases unmatched. CDR3 length: 16 amino acids. The CDR3 loop reads CASSQRQGKSNQPQHF. CDR3 DNA: TGTGCCAGCAGTCAACGACAGGGGAAGAGCAATCAGCCCCAGCATTTT.

The V gene is TRBV6-1, the J gene TRBJ1-2; D call uncertain. Germline loops: CDR1 MNHNS, CDR2 SASEGT. V was pared by 4 bases and J by 3 bases, with 15 bases between. The length of the CDR3 is 15 residues. In DNA form, the CDR3 reads TGTGCCAGCAGTGGGAGGAGGGAAAGAGACTATGGCTACACCTTC. It codes for CASSGRRERDYGYTF.

At least ten counts were recorded for this clonotype. V usage is TRBV5-1 and J usage is TRBJ1-1, with unresolved D. CDR3 size: 14 residues. Germline CDR1 is SGHRS and CDR2 is YFSETQ. V was trimmed by 0 bases and J by 4 bases, leaving 10 bases between them. DNA for the CDR3: TGCGCCAGCAGCTTGGAACAAACCGCCACTGAAGCTTTCTTT. It yields the protein CASSLEQTATEAFF.

This rearrangement joins TRBV28 to TRBJ2-7; D gene ambiguous. The CDR3 length is 13 residues. The germline gives CDR1 MDHEN, CDR2 SYDVKM. V was cut by 2 bases and J by 3 bases, with 8 bases left in between. The CDR3 DNA reads as TGTGCCAGCAGTTTAACCCCAATCTACGAGCAGTACTTC. This gives the protein CASSLTPIYEQYF. The full variable domain, in which reference TRBV28 and TRBJ2-7 provide the parts outside the CDR3, is DVKVTQSSRYLVKRTGEKVFLECVQDMDHENMFWYRQDPGLGLRLIYFSYDVKMKEKGDIPEGYSVSREKKERFSLILESASTNQTSMYLCASSLTPIYEQYFGPGTRLTVT.

The chain couples TRBV28 to TRBJ2-7; D is unresolved. The germline V and J ends were trimmed by 7 bases and 0 bases, with 7 bases remaining between them. The length of the CDR3 is 12 residues. Looked up from germline, CDR1 is MDHEN and CDR2 is SYDVKM. In nucleotides, the CDR3 is TGTGCCAGCACCCAGAGCTCCTACGAGCAGTACTTC. Translated: CASTQSSYEQYF.

This clonotype was seen repeatedly, ten times or more. CDR3 coding DNA: TGTGCCAGCAGCTTAGAAGGGCTTAGCAATCAGCCCCAGCATTTT. Translating gives CASSLEGLSNQPQHF. The chain joins TRBV7-2 to TRBJ1-5; D call uncertain. Trimming stripped 1 base from V and 0 bases from J, with 7 bases between. The CDR3 spans 15 residues. Germline V CDR1 and CDR2: SGHTA, FQGNSA.